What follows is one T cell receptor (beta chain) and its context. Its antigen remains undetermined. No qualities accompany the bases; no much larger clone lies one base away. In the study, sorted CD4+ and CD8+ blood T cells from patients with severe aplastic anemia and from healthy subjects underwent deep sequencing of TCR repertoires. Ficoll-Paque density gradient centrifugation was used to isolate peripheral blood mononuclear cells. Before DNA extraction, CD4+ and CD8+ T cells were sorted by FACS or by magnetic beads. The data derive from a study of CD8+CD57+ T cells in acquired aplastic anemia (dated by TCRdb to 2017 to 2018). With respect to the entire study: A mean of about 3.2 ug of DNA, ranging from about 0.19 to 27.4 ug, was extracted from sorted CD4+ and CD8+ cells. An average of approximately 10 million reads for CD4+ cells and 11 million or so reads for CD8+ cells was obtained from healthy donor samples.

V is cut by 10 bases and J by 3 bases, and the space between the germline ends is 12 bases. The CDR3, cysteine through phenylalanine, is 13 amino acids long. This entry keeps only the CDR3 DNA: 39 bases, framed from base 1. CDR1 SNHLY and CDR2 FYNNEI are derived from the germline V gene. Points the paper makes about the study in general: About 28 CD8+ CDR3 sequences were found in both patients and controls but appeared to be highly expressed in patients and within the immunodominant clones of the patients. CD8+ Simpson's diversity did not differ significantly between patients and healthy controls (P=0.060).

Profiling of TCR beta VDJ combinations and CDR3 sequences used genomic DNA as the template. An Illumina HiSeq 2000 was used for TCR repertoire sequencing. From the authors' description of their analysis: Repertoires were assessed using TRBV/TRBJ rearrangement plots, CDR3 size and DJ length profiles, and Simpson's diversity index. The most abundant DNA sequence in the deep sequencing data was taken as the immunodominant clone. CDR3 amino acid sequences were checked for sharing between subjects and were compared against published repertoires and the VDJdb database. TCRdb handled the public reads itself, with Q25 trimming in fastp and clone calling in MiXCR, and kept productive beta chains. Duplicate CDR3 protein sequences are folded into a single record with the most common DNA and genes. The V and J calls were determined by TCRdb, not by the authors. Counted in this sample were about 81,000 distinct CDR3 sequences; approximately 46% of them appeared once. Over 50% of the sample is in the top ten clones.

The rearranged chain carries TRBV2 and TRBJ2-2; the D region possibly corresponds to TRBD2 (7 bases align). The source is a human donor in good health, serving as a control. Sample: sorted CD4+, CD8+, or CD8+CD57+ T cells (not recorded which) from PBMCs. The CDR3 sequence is CATRGAHTGELFF. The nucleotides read TGTGCCACTCGGGGGGCTCACACCGGGGAGCTGTTTTTT. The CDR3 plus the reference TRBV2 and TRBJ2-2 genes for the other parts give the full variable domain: EPEVTQTPSHQVTQMGQEVILRCVPISNHLYFYWYRQILGQKVEFLVSFYNNEISEKSEIFDDQFSVERPDGSNFTLKIRSTKLEDSAMYFCATRGAHTGELFFGEGSRLTVL.